Listed here are 2 T cell receptor beta chains from one sample, sequenced in a study of cytomegalovirus exposure and HLA in healthy donors (dated by TCRdb to the late 2010s). The library came from the immunoSEQ multiplex PCR assay. The multiplex PCR relied on a mix of 60 forward primers for TCR Vbeta segments and 13 reverse primers for TCR Jbeta segments. What TCRdb holds here is the immuneACCESS table cut down to in-frame rearrangements. Part of the clones is not present; checked against another copy, under half of the missing clones reflect an unresolved V gene, and the others are unexplained. The sample has approximately 110,000 clones on record, about 70% of them singletons. 13% of the sample rests with the top ten. Material: PBMCs. The receptors were sampled from an older woman in good health and CMV-seropositive.

This clone was counted a few times. The chain recombines TRBV11-2 with TRBJ1-1; 7 bases fit TRBD1. Germline CDR1 is SGHAT and CDR2 is FQNNGV. This CDR3 is 14 amino acids long. With 7 bases clipped from V and 2 bases from J, the junction kept 7 bases outside the gene matches. In DNA, the CDR3 is TGTGCCAGCAACCTCCAGGGGGGAAACACTGAAGCTTTCTTT. This codes for CASNLQGGNTEAFF.

This clone was counted between two and nine times. The chain employs TRBV19 and TRBJ1-6, with 10 positions matching TRBD1. The ends lost 6 bases at V and 8 bases at J; junction bases unmatched: 4. This CDR3 is 14 amino acids long. Germline CDR1 LNHDA, CDR2 SQIVND (reference sequence). The CDR3: CASRGGTGDSPLHF. For the CDR3, the DNA is TGTGCCAGTAGAGGGGGGACAGGGGATTCACCCCTCCACTTT.